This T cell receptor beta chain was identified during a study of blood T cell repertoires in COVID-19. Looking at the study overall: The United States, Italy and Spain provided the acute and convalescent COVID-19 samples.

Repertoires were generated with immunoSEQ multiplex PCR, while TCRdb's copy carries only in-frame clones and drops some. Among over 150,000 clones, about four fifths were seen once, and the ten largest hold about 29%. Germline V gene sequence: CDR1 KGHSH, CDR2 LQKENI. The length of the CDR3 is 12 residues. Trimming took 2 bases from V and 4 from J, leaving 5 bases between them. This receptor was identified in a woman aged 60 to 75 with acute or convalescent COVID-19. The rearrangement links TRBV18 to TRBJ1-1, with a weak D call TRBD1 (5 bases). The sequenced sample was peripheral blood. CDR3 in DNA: TGTGCCAGCTCACCAGGGGCCACTGAAGCTTTCTTT. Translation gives CASSPGATEAFF.